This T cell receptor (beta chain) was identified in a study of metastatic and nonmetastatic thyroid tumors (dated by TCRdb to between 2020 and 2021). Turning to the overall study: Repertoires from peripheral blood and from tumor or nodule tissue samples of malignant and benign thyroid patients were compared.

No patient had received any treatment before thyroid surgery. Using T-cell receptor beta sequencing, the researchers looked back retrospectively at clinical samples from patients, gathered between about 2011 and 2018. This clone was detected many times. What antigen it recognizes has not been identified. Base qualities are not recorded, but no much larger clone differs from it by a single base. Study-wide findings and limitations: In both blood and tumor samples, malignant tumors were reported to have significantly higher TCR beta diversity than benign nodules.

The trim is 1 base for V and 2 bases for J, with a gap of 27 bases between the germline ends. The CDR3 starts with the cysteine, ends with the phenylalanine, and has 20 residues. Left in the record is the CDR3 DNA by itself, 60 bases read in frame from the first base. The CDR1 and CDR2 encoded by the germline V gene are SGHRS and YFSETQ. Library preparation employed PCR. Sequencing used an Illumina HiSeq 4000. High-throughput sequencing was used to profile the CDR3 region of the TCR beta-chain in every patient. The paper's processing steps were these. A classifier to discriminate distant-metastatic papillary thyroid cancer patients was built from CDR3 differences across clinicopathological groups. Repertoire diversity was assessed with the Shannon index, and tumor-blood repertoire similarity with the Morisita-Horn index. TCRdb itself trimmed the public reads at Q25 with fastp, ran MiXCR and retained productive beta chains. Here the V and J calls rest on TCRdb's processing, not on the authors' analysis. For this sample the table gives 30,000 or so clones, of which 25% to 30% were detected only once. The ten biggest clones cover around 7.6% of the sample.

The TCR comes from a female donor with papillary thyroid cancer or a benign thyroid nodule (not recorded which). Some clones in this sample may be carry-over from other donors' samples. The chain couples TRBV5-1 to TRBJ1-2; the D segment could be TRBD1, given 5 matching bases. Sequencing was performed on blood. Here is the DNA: TGCGCCAGCAGCTTGTATCCTCCCCCCCCCCGCGACAGTGCCAACTATGGCTACACCTTC. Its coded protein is CASSLYPPPPRDSANYGYTF.